The next 21 T cell receptor beta chains were all read from a single sample in a study of cytomegalovirus exposure and HLA in healthy donors. Primers for the PCR totalled 60 Vbeta and 13 Jbeta. The repertoire was sequenced with immunoSEQ multiplex PCR; TCRdb's copy has only in-frame clones and lacks some. The top ten hold around 3.3% of the sample, which has 100,000 to 150,000 clones, 70% to 85% seen once. The sequenced sample was PBMCs. The receptors originated from a woman aged 50 to 60 in good health and CMV-seronegative.

By share, this clone ranks as medium-sized. The chain has TRBV2 and TRBJ2-2; the match to TRBD2 covers 7 bases. The CDR3 spans 15 residues. Germline values: CDR1 SNHLY, CDR2 FYNNEI. The V and J ends lost 6 bases and 1 base, in that order; junction bases with no gene match: 5. The CDR3 spells CASRGRERNTGELFF. In nucleotides, the CDR3 is TGTGCCAGCAGGGGGCGGGAGCGGAACACCGGGGAGCTGTTTTTT.

This chain links TRBV7-2 with TRBJ2-5; D is possibly TRBD2 (5 bases). Germline CDR1 is SGHTA and CDR2 is FQGNSA. Trimming cost V 5 bases and J 3 bases, with 22 bases left between them. CDR3 length: 17 residues. CDR3 protein: CASSGASTTSGKETQYF. The CDR3 DNA reads as TGTGCCAGCAGCGGCGCGTCCACTACAAGCGGAAAAGAGACCCAGTACTTC. Full variable domain (missing parts from reference TRBV7-2 and TRBJ2-5): GAGVSQSPSNKVTEKGKDVELRCDPISGHTALYWYRQSLGQGLEFLIYFQGNSAPDKSGLPSDRFSAERTGGSVSTLTIQRTQQEDSAVYLCASSGASTTSGKETQYFGPGTRLLVL.

The rearrangement uses TRBV6-5 and TRBJ2-1, with a possible D match to TRBD2 (6 bases). Germline V gene lookup returns CDR1 MNHEY and CDR2 SVGAGI. The CDR3 has 14 residues. V shed 2 bases and J shed 8 bases, with 13 bases lying between them. CDR3 loop: CASSYPGLLDEQFF. CDR3 in DNA: TGTGCCAGCAGTTACCCGGGACTTCTTGATGAGCAGTTCTTC.

This clone was observed a few times. The chain carries TRBV21-1 and TRBJ2-5; TRBD1 is the table's D call and was not checked against the DNA. TRBV21-1 has pseudogene status. This CDR3 is 15 amino acids long. CDR3 coding DNA: TGTGCCAGCAGCCCATGGGGCAGAGGCCAAGAGACCCAGTACTTC. Amino acid sequence: CASSPWGRGQETQYF.

The chain employs TRBV5-4 and TRBJ1-1, with 7 nucleotides matching TRBD1. Germline V gene lookup returns CDR1 SGHNT and CDR2 YYREEE (reference sequence). This CDR3 has 15 amino acids. With V trimmed by 6 bases and J by 1 base, 9 bases remained unmatched. CDR3 DNA: TGTGCCAGCAAGGAGGGGGCCAAATCGAACACTGAAGCTTTCTTT. Translating it yields CASKEGAKSNTEAFF.

This chain links TRBV19 with TRBJ1-2, with TRBD1 matching over 7 bases. After removal of 6 bases from V and 5 bases from J, the junction contained 6 bases not matched to a gene. CDR1 and CDR2 (germline): LNHDA, SQIVND (reference sequence). This CDR3 spans 13 amino acids. CDR3 DNA sequence: TGTGCCAGTAGCATCGACAGGGAATATGGCTACACCTTC. It is translated as CASSIDREYGYTF.

The chain uses TRBV28 and TRBJ2-1, with D possibly TRBD2 on 7 matching bases. Trimming left V 11 bases short and J 4 bases short, with 21 bases between. Germline CDR1 is MDHEN and CDR2 is SYDVKM. The CDR3 consists of 15 residues. This chain's CDR3 is CAAQSGEGKYNEQFF. Written as DNA, the CDR3 is TGTGCCGCACAGTCAGGGGAGGGGAAATACAATGAGCAGTTCTTC. Based on the CDR3 plus reference TRBV28 and TRBJ2-1, the full variable domain is DVKVTQSSRYLVKRTGEKVFLECVQDMDHENMFWYRQDPGLGLRLIYFSYDVKMKEKGDIPEGYSVSREKKERFSLILESASTNQTSMYLCAAQSGEGKYNEQFFGPGTRLTVL.

The genes are TRBV15 and TRBJ2-5; no clear D gene. Germline lookup yields CDR1 LNHNV and CDR2 YYDKDF (reference sequence). V lost 0 bases to trimming and J lost 6 bases, with 11 bases between them. This CDR3 is built from 14 residues. Written as DNA, the CDR3 is TGTGCCACCAGCAGAGATCCCCCGCAGAAGACCCAGTACTTC. Its protein is CATSRDPPQKTQYF.

The chain uses TRBV28 and TRBJ2-7; D may be TRBD2 (6 bases). The germline V gene has CDR1 MDHEN and CDR2 SYDVKM. The CDR3 covers 13 residues. With 5 bases removed from V and 1 base from J, the gap between germline ends came to 9 bases. The CDR3 DNA reads as TGTGCCAGCAGTGGGACTTCTTCCTACGAGCAGTACTTC. Its protein product is CASSGTSSYEQYF.

The chain recombines TRBV15 with TRBJ1-1; D is unclear. This CDR3 comprises 13 residues. Per germline, CDR1 LNHNV and CDR2 YYDKDF (reference sequence). V was shortened by 3 bases and J by 4 bases, with 9 bases between the two germline ends. The CDR3: CATSSHRTTEAFF. In DNA form, the CDR3 reads TGTGCCACCAGCAGCCACAGAACCACTGAAGCTTTCTTT.

The chain joins TRBV19 to TRBJ2-1, with D perhaps TRBD2 (5 bases). V was cut by 3 bases and J by 10 bases, with 19 bases left in between. Germline lookup yields CDR1 LNHDA and CDR2 SQIVND (reference sequence). This CDR3 region has 15 residues. The CDR3 loop is CASSIVGKLPLEQFF. DNA of the CDR3: TGTGCCAGTAGTATCGTCGGGAAATTGCCCCTCGAGCAGTTCTTC.

The J gene is TRBJ2-1, the V gene TRBV4-2; 8 bases align to TRBD2. V gave up 2 bases and J gave up 5 bases; unmatched junction bases: 11. The CDR3 covers 17 residues. Germline values: CDR1 LGHNA, CDR2 YNFKEQ. The CDR3 spells CASSQYYQRGRNNEQFF. The CDR3 nucleotides read TGTGCCAGCAGCCAATACTACCAGCGGGGGAGGAACAATGAGCAGTTCTTC.

The chain recombines TRBV19 with TRBJ2-3; 11 nucleotides line up with TRBD2. The CDR3 covers 16 residues. V shed 5 bases and J 2 bases; nucleotides not matched to a gene: 6. Germline V gene lookup returns CDR1 LNHDA and CDR2 SQIVND (reference sequence). The CDR3 spells CASSLGLAGTTDTQYF. The CDR3, as DNA: TGTGCCAGTAGTCTCGGACTAGCGGGTACCACAGATACGCAGTATTTT. Drawing the rest from reference TRBV19 and TRBJ2-3, the complete variable domain is DGGITQSPKYLFRKEGQNVTLSCEQNLNHDAMYWYRQDPGQGLRLIYYSQIVNDFQKGDIAEGYSVSREKKESFPLTVTSAQKNPTAFYLCASSLGLAGTTDTQYFGPGTRLTVL.

V is TRBV6-5 and J is TRBJ1-1; TRBD1 aligns across 8 bases. Germline V gene sequence: CDR1 MNHEY, CDR2 SVGAGI. This CDR3 spans 14 amino acids. V was clipped by 5 bases and J by 3 bases; unmatched bases: 5. CDR3 residues: CASSAGQGYTEAFF. In nucleotides, the CDR3 is TGTGCCAGCAGTGCCGGACAGGGCTACACTGAAGCTTTCTTT.

This chain links TRBV6-5 with TRBJ2-2; D gene unclear. This CDR3 has 13 residues. Germline loops: CDR1 MNHEY, CDR2 SVGAGI. V was shortened by 6 bases and J by 1 base, with 6 bases between the two germline ends. The CDR3 bases are TGTGCCAGCAGGAGGATGAACACCGGGGAGCTGTTTTTT. Its protein is CASRRMNTGELFF.

V gene TRBV7-2 combines with J gene TRBJ1-1; no clear D. This CDR3 spans 15 amino acids. Per germline, CDR1 SGHTA and CDR2 FQGNSA. Trimming removed 2 bases at V and 0 bases at J, with 10 bases between. CDR3: CASSLSNQVNTEAFF. CDR3 bases: TGTGCCAGCAGCTTATCGAATCAGGTGAACACTGAAGCTTTCTTT.

The rearrangement links TRBV10-3 to TRBJ1-2, with D perhaps matching TRBD1 (5 bases). Between the trimmed V and J ends, which lost 2 bases and 6 bases, there was a span of 7 bases. CDR1 and CDR2 from the germline V gene are ENHRY and SYGVKD. CDR3 length: 12 residues. DNA for the CDR3: TGTGCCATCAGTGAGGGGGCGGATGGCTACACCTTC. It is translated as CAISEGADGYTF.

The chain links TRBV29-1 to TRBJ2-3; TRBD2 aligns across 8 bases. Germline CDR1 SQVTM, CDR2 ANQGSEA. The J segment lost 2 bases and the V segment lost 1 base, leaving 23 bases of the junction unmatched. The CDR3 runs 21 residues. DNA for the CDR3: TGCAGCGTTGAAGGGGGGCTAGCGGGTGGGGTGTATGCTTCCTACACAGATACGCAGTATTTT. Its translation: CSVEGGLAGGVYASYTDTQYF.

The chain recombines TRBV4-3 with TRBJ2-1; 13 bases agree with TRBD2. Germline V gene lookup returns CDR1 LGHNA and CDR2 YSLEER. CDR3 length equals 15 residues. Unmatched junction bases numbered 6, after V lost 4 bases and J lost 9 bases. CDR3 DNA sequence: TGCGCCAGCAGCCGATGGACTAGCGGGAGTGGTGAGCAGTTCTTC. The encoded protein is CASSRWTSGSGEQFF.

The chain carries TRBV11-2 and TRBJ1-4; 7 bases fit TRBD1. V lost 5 bases to trimming and J lost 8 bases; unmatched junction nucleotides: 8. Germline CDR1 is SGHAT and CDR2 is FQNNGV. This CDR3 has 14 residues. CDR3 loop: CASSMDRFGEKLFF. The CDR3 DNA is TGTGCCAGCAGCATGGACAGGTTTGGGGAAAAACTGTTTTTT. The full variable domain, in which reference TRBV11-2 and TRBJ1-4 provide the parts outside the CDR3, is EAGVAQSPRYKIIEKRQSVAFWCNPISGHATLYWYQQILGQGPKLLIQFQNNGVVDDSQLPKDRFSAERLKGVDSTLKIQPAKLEDSAVYLCASSMDRFGEKLFFGSGTQLSVL.

The chain links TRBV14 to TRBJ2-1; weak D call: TRBD1 (6 bases). The CDR3 spans 13 residues. The germline CDR1 and CDR2 sequences are SGHDN and FVKESK. V was shortened by 4 bases and J by 9 bases, with 13 bases between the two germline ends. The CDR3 is CASSRGPRSEQFF. The CDR3 DNA reads as TGTGCCAGCAGCCGGGGGCCAAGAAGTGAGCAGTTCTTC.